This TCR beta chain stems from a study of blood T cell repertoires in COVID-19 (TCRdb year 2020). For the wider study: The collaborator samples originated in the United States, Italy and Spain and spanned the acute and convalescent phases of COVID-19. The material from the prospective study consisted of cDNA or gDNA derived from T cells, B-cell-depleted T cells, or PBMCs. Subjects who had been exposed to COVID-19, were actively infected with it, or had recovered from it provided the deeply sampled blood TCRbeta repertoires that made up the dataset. The repertoires were made available in a free public database intended to serve as a resource for research on the immune response to SARS-CoV-2. The samples were drawn from two sources: the first 160 participants of the ongoing ImmuneRACE study, and fewer than 1,500 subjects contributed by 6 global collaborators. A de-identified subject ID, COVID-19 status, age in years and sex were almost always included in the sample metadata. Where available, HLA class I and class II types were obtained from metadata supplied by the sample provider rather than from assay-based typing.

This clone was counted a few times. The antigen it binds to is not known. No much larger clone exists at a distance of one base, and base qualities are not known. General conclusions and limits of the study: Clinical and demographic metadata were provided uncurated, with the amount varying by source and participant.

A second Seattle source provided samples from volunteer blood donors who had recovered from COVID-19. Each collaborating institution followed its own protocols to collect whole blood in K2EDTA tubes. For TCRbeta analysis, collaborator samples were shipped as frozen whole blood, as isolated PBMCs, or as DNA extracted from either sample type. CDR1 and CDR2 (SGHTA, FQGTGA) derive from the germline V gene. V is pared back by 1 base and J by 5 bases, with 6 bases lying between the germline termini. The CDR3 numbers 13 residues from cysteine through phenylalanine. Of all the DNA, just the CDR3 is kept, 39 bases in frame from base 1. The immunoSEQ Assay, a bias-controlled multiplex PCR, was used to amplify TCRbeta CDR3 regions from genomic DNA. On the study's bioinformatics: The number of nucleated cells in each sample was estimated from the amplification of reference gene primers within the assay. Sequence reads were collapsed and filtered to measure the absolute abundance of every unique TCRbeta CDR3 rearrangement. For each sample, productive Simpson clonality was calculated as the square root of Simpson's diversity index across productive rearrangements. TCRdb's version of the immuneACCESS table is confined to in-frame rearrangements and falls short of the full clone set. An unresolved V gene accounts for under half of the shortfall where checked; the remainder is of unknown origin. From that table come the V and J calls and clone size; the DNA was used to work out D and trimming. The sample yields 200,000 to 250,000 clones; roughly nine tenths were counted once. The ten largest account for around 6.5% of the sample.

Sequencing was performed on peripheral blood. The clonotype was recovered from a man aged 60-69 years who had recovered from COVID-19. This receptor chain uses TRBV7-3 and TRBJ2-1, with the D gene not confidently named. The nucleotide sequence reads as follows: TGTGCCAGCAGCTTAAACAGAAACAATGAGCAGTTCTTC. Translated, this gives CASSLNRNNEQFF.